The 18 T cell receptor beta chains listed next were all sequenced from one sample in a study of T cell responses to AZD1222 COVID-19 vaccine. Here immunoSEQ multiplex PCR was the method, and the copy in TCRdb shows in-frame clones only, minus some. In the table there are around 150,000 clones, 92% of which are singletons. This specimen was peripheral blood, taken 28 days after the second AZD1222 dose. The receptors originated from an adult who received the AZD1222 COVID-19 vaccine.

The V gene is TRBV9, the J gene TRBJ1-5, with D possibly TRBD1 on 5 matching bases. V gave up 0 bases and J gave up 7 bases, with 14 bases separating them. CDR1 is SGDLS and CDR2 is YYNGEE in the germline V gene. This CDR3 is built from 15 residues. CDR3 nucleotide sequence: TGTGCCAGCAGCGTAGATGGGGGTTCAGGCCAGCCCCAGCATTTT. This sequence encodes CASSVDGGSGQPQHF. Filled out from reference TRBV9 and TRBJ1-5, the complete variable domain reads DSGVTQTPKHLITATGQRVTLRCSPRSGDLSVYWYQQSLDQGLQFLIQYYNGEERAKGNILERFSAQQFPDLHSELNLSSLELGDSALYFCASSVDGGSGQPQHFGDGTRLSIL.

This chain joins TRBV3-1 (or the pseudogene TRBV3-2) and TRBJ1-2; TRBD1 matches at 9 bases. Trimming cost V 2 bases and J 4 bases; bases outside gene matches: 5. This CDR3 region has 15 residues. The V gene's germline CDR1 is LGHDT and CDR2 YNNKEL (reference sequence). The CDR3 nucleotides read TGTGCCAGCAGCCAATTACAGGGGGCTGGCTATGGCTACACCTTC. Its translation: CASSQLQGAGYGYTF.

The chain employs TRBV4-2 and TRBJ2-7, with D possibly matching TRBD2 (5 bases). The CDR3 extends over 16 amino acids. The germline CDR1 and CDR2 sequences are LGHNA and YNFKEQ. Trimming removed 0 bases at V and 6 bases at J, with 18 bases between. The CDR3 DNA sequence: TGTGCCAGCAGCCAAGATCTTGGTCGGGGAAAAGGCGAGCAGTACTTC. As protein: CASSQDLGRGKGEQYF.

This clone came up once. The rearrangement links TRBV19 to TRBJ1-1, with D tentatively TRBD1 (5 bases). The V gene lost 6 bases and the J gene lost 4 bases, with 12 bases spanning the gap. The CDR3 runs 13 residues. The germline V gene has CDR1 LNHDA and CDR2 SQIVND (reference sequence). The CDR3 DNA sequence: TGTGCCAGTAGGTGGGACGGCGGCACTGAAGCTTTCTTT. Protein product: CASRWDGGTEAFF. Full variable domain (remainder filled in from reference TRBV19 and TRBJ1-1): DGGITQSPKYLFRKEGQNVTLSCEQNLNHDAMYWYRQDPGQGLRLIYYSQIVNDFQKGDIAEGYSVSREKKESFPLTVTSAQKNPTAFYLCASRWDGGTEAFFGQGTRLTVV.

This clone was seen a single time. The chain recombines TRBV25-1 with TRBJ1-6, with no clear D. Germline CDR1 reads MGHDK; CDR2 reads SYGVNS. The CDR3 extends over 13 amino acids. V was pared by 6 bases and J by 2 bases, with 5 bases between. As DNA, the CDR3 is TGTGCCAGCAGCGCAACCTATAATTCACCCCTCCACTTT. This encodes CASSATYNSPLHF. Combining the CDR3 with reference TRBV25-1 and TRBJ1-6 gives the whole variable domain EADIYQTPRYLVIGTGKKITLECSQTMGHDKMYWYQQDPGMELHLIHYSYGVNSTEKGDLSSESTVSRIRTEHFPLTLESARPSHTSQYLCASSATYNSPLHFGNGTRLTVT.

The rearrangement links TRBV6-1 to TRBJ1-2, with 7 nucleotides matching TRBD1. The V segment lost 1 base and the J segment 4 bases; nucleotides outside the gene matches: 6. From germline, CDR1 is MNHNS and CDR2 SASEGT. This CDR3 comprises 15 residues. In DNA form, the CDR3 reads TGTGCCAGCAGTGAAGAAGGGCAGGGGGGCTATGGCTACACCTTC. Protein sequence: CASSEEGQGGYGYTF.

In its sample, this clone was seen once. This sequence joins TRBV5-5 and TRBJ1-2, with D maybe TRBD1 (5 bases). With 5 bases removed from V and 1 base from J, the gap between germline ends came to 12 bases. This CDR3 has 14 residues. Germline V gene data show CDR1 as SGHKS and CDR2 as YYEKEE (reference sequence). CDR3 nucleotides: TGTGCCAGCAGTAGGGACCAGTTTAACTATGGCTACACCTTC. Its translation is CASSRDQFNYGYTF.

This chain links TRBV2 with TRBJ1-6; TRBD1 matches 10 bases. Germline CDR1 reads SNHLY; CDR2 reads FYNNEI. The CDR3 loop spans 15 amino acids. J gave up 7 bases and V 5 bases, and 5 bases lay outside the gene matches. The CDR3 is CASSRDRGRNSPLHF. The CDR3, as DNA: TGTGCCAGCAGTCGAGACAGGGGGCGAAATTCACCCCTCCACTTT. The whole variable domain, remainder taken from reference TRBV2 and TRBJ1-6, is EPEVTQTPSHQVTQMGQEVILRCVPISNHLYFYWYRQILGQKVEFLVSFYNNEISEKSEIFDDQFSVERPDGSNFTLKIRSTKLEDSAMYFCASSRDRGRNSPLHFGNGTRLTVT.

The chain uses TRBV10-1 and TRBJ2-7; D perhaps matches TRBD2 (7 bases). The CDR3 is made up of 15 amino acids. Trimming removed 0 bases from V and 4 bases from J, with 13 bases in between. Germline assignment: CDR1 WNHNN and CDR2 SYGVQD (reference sequence). The CDR3 bases are TGCGCCAGCAGTGAGTCGAGGGGGGGAAAGTACGAGCAGTACTTC. Translating it yields CASSESRGGKYEQYF.

V and J are TRBV7-2 and TRBJ1-2; D gene ambiguous. In germline, CDR1 is SGHTA, CDR2 FQGNSA. The length of the CDR3 is 15 residues. The V end lost 0 bases, the J end lost 3 bases, and 11 bases lay between the germline ends. The CDR3 coding sequence is TGTGCCAGCAGCTTAGCGTCCAATGGGGACTATGGCTACACCTTC. It specifies CASSLASNGDYGYTF. Supplemented by reference TRBV7-2 and TRBJ1-2, the full variable domain reads GAGVSQSPSNKVTEKGKDVELRCDPISGHTALYWYRQSLGQGLEFLIYFQGNSAPDKSGLPSDRFSAERTGGSVSTLTIQRTQQEDSAVYLCASSLASNGDYGYTFGSGTRLTVV.

The rearrangement joins TRBV19 to TRBJ1-1; D ambiguous. Trimming took 7 bases from V and 0 from J, leaving 9 bases between them. The germline V gene encodes CDR1 LNHDA and CDR2 SQIVND (reference sequence). The CDR3 consists of 13 residues. The CDR3 loop is CASKPSLNTEAFF. CDR3 DNA sequence: TGTGCCAGTAAACCGAGCCTGAACACTGAAGCTTTCTTT.

This sequence joins TRBV5-1 and TRBJ2-7; possibly TRBD1 or TRBD2 for D (5 bases each). This CDR3 contains 15 residues. Deletions cut 0 bases from V and 3 bases from J, with 13 bases between. Germline V gene lookup returns CDR1 SGHRS and CDR2 YFSETQ. CDR3 in DNA: TGCGCCAGCAGCTTGGGGGACCGCTATTTCTACGAGCAGTACTTC. Its protein product is CASSLGDRYFYEQYF.

The chain links TRBV5-4 to TRBJ1-2; no firm D call. V lost 0 bases and J lost 7, with 19 bases in between. This CDR3 region has 16 residues. Per germline, CDR1 SGHNT and CDR2 YYREEE (reference sequence). CDR3 DNA sequence: TGTGCCAGCAGCTTGGCCAGTATTGGTCTCCGGGGTGGCTACACCTTC. Its translation is CASSLASIGLRGGYTF.

The CDR3 protein is CSVNPVSSYNEQFF. CDR3 DNA sequence: TGCAGCGTTAACCCAGTCAGCTCCTACAATGAGCAGTTCTTC. The rearrangement links TRBV29-1 to TRBJ2-1; D not resolved. Germline V gives CDR1 SQVTM, CDR2 ANQGSEA. V shed 5 bases and J shed 0 bases, with 11 bases lying between them. This CDR3 has 14 amino acids.

The chain recombines TRBV9 with TRBJ2-5; 11 bases fit TRBD1. Trimming at V came to 4 bases and at J to 1 base, leaving 6 bases not matched to a gene. Germline loops: CDR1 SGDLS, CDR2 YYNGEE. The CDR3 is 16 amino acids. This CDR3 is CASSPPGQGVQETQYF. For the CDR3, the DNA is TGTGCCAGCAGCCCACCGGGACAGGGGGTCCAAGAGACCCAGTACTTC. The variable domain in full, completed from reference TRBV9 and TRBJ2-5, reads DSGVTQTPKHLITATGQRVTLRCSPRSGDLSVYWYQQSLDQGLQFLIQYYNGEERAKGNILERFSAQQFPDLHSELNLSSLELGDSALYFCASSPPGQGVQETQYFGPGTRLLVL.

This chain joins TRBV12-5 and TRBJ1-5, with D uncertain. Germline V gene data show CDR1 as LGHNT and CDR2 as FRNRAP. V was trimmed by 2 bases and J by 0 bases, leaving 5 bases between them. The CDR3 has 14 amino acids. CDR3 nucleotides: TGTGCTAGTGGTTTGATCCTTAGCAATCAGCCCCAGCATTTT. Its translation: CASGLILSNQPQHF.

The chain has TRBV12-3 or TRBV12-4 and TRBJ2-7; a possible D gene is TRBD2 (5 bases). The CDR3 sequence is 12 residues long. Trimming removed 6 bases at V and 7 bases at J, with 13 bases between. The CDR3 is CASSPGSWEQYF. The CDR3 bases are TGTGCCAGCAGCCCGGGATCGTGGGAGCAGTACTTC.

The rearrangement uses TRBV18 and TRBJ1-1; 9 bases agree with TRBD1. This CDR3 has 14 residues. The trim removed 2 bases at V and 5 bases at J, leaving 3 bases unmatched. The germline V gene has CDR1 KGHSH and CDR2 LQKENI. The CDR3 protein is CASSPRTGATEAFF. The DNA for the CDR3 is TGTGCCAGCTCACCAAGGACAGGGGCTACTGAAGCTTTCTTT.